The 10 T cell receptor beta chains presented below share a single source sample, sequenced in a study of cytomegalovirus exposure and HLA in healthy donors. 13 Jbeta primers and 60 Vbeta primers were used for the PCR. Sequenced by immunoSEQ multiplex PCR; TCRdb stores in-frame clones only, minus some. The repertoire holds about 160,000 clones, with around 80% as singletons. Sequencing was performed on PBMCs. These receptors all stem from a man aged 35 to 55 in good health and CMV-seronegative.

This clone appeared a few times. The rearrangement links TRBV6-4 to TRBJ1-1; 8 nucleotides align to TRBD1. The CDR3 loop spans 14 amino acids. Germline V gives CDR1 MRHNA, CDR2 SNTAGT. Losses at the gene ends were 3 bases for V and 5 bases for J; bases not matched to a gene: 5. This chain's CDR3 is CASSETGEVTEAFF. The CDR3 bases are TGTGCCAGCAGTGAGACAGGGGAGGTAACTGAAGCTTTCTTT.

The gene calls are TRBV9 and TRBJ1-2, with D maybe TRBD1 (6 bases). The V gene lost 4 bases and the J gene lost 7 bases, with 8 bases spanning the gap. The germline V gene has CDR1 SGDLS and CDR2 YYNGEE. The CDR3 is 11 amino acids. The CDR3 DNA is TGTGCCAGCAGCAGGGGGAGTGGCTACACCTTC. Protein product: CASSRGSGYTF. Variable domain in full (rest from reference TRBV9 and TRBJ1-2): DSGVTQTPKHLITATGQRVTLRCSPRSGDLSVYWYQQSLDQGLQFLIQYYNGEERAKGNILERFSAQQFPDLHSELNLSSLELGDSALYFCASSRGSGYTFGSGTRLTVV.

The chain carries TRBV5-1 and TRBJ2-2; possible D gene TRBD1, 5 bases. The CDR3 runs to 16 residues. V lost 4 bases, J lost 1 base, and 14 bases lay in between. In germline, CDR1 is SGHRS, CDR2 YFSETQ. The CDR3 nucleotides are TGCGCCAGCAGCCCCTCCCAGGGTGGGAACACCGGGGAGCTGTTTTTT. Translation: CASSPSQGGNTGELFF.

The CDR3 coding sequence is TGTGCCAGCAGTTCACGGGGGGGCAAGTACGAGCAGTACTTC. Encoded protein: CASSSRGGKYEQYF. The gene calls are TRBV28 and TRBJ2-7; 8 bases line up with TRBD2. After removal of 4 bases from V and 4 bases from J, the junction contained 6 bases not matched to a gene. In germline, CDR1 is MDHEN, CDR2 SYDVKM. The CDR3 is 14 amino acids.

The gene calls are TRBV9 and TRBJ2-3; possible D gene TRBD1, 5 bases. Trimming cost V 4 bases and J 3 bases, with 15 bases left between them. Germline CDR1 reads SGDLS; CDR2 reads YYNGEE. CDR3 size: 15 residues. CDR3 nucleotide sequence: TGTGCCAGCAGCTCGGTGATGGGGCCAACAGATACGCAGTATTTT. Its translation: CASSSVMGPTDTQYF. The full variable domain, in which reference TRBV9 and TRBJ2-3 provide the parts outside the CDR3, is DSGVTQTPKHLITATGQRVTLRCSPRSGDLSVYWYQQSLDQGLQFLIQYYNGEERAKGNILERFSAQQFPDLHSELNLSSLELGDSALYFCASSSVMGPTDTQYFGPGTRLTVL.

The chain recombines TRBV11-2 with TRBJ1-4; TRBD1 agrees at 7 bases. The V segment lost 5 bases and the J segment 11 bases; nucleotides outside the gene matches: 8. The V gene's germline CDR1 is SGHAT and CDR2 FQNNGV. The CDR3 spans 13 residues. CDR3 in amino acids: CASSGRQGWKLFF. The DNA of the CDR3 is TGTGCCAGCAGCGGTAGACAGGGTTGGAAACTGTTTTTT.

V gene TRBV27 combines with J gene TRBJ2-7; 9 bases agree with TRBD1. With 4 bases clipped from V and 10 bases from J, the junction kept 17 bases outside the gene matches. The germline V gene encodes CDR1 MNHEY and CDR2 SMNVEV (reference sequence). This CDR3 contains 16 residues. In DNA form, the CDR3 reads TGTGCCAGCAGTTCCTTATGGGGGACAGGGTCCGCGCCTCAGTACTTC. Amino acids: CASSSLWGTGSAPQYF.

The chain joins TRBV9 to TRBJ2-7; 9 positions agree with TRBD1. CDR1 and CDR2 (germline): SGDLS, YYNGEE. CDR3 size: 14 residues. V shed 0 bases and J 4 bases; nucleotides not matched to a gene: 2. This CDR3 reads CASSVAGQGYEQYF. The CDR3, as DNA: TGTGCCAGCAGCGTAGCGGGACAGGGTTACGAGCAGTACTTC.

This clone is medium-sized by share. The V call is TRBV10-2, the J call TRBJ1-2; D might be TRBD1 (5 bases). Trimming pared 8 bases from V and 8 bases from J, leaving 18 bases between. Germline CDR1 and CDR2: WSHSY and SAAADI. The length of the CDR3 is 13 residues. This chain's CDR3 is CASSLGGTGGYTF. The CDR3 bases are TGCGCCAGCTCCCTGGGGGGAACCGGGGGCTACACCTTC.

The chain carries TRBV7-3 and TRBJ1-2; D gene uncertain. V was shortened by 5 bases and J by 7 bases, with 14 bases between the two germline ends. Germline V gives CDR1 SGHTA, CDR2 FQGTGA. The CDR3 spans 13 residues. CDR3 in DNA: TGTGCCAGCAGCCCCCAAATTGGTAGTGGCTACACCTTC. This translates into CASSPQIGSGYTF.